Described below is a single T cell receptor beta chain sequence and its context. Its antigen remains undetermined. Within one base of it there is no much larger clone, and no base qualities were kept. This entry is derived from a study of cytomegalovirus exposure and HLA in healthy donors (dated by TCRdb to 2015 to 2018). The study in broad terms: An earlier analysis of some 600 of the donors reported 250 to 300 Gb of sequence data and 90 million to 120 million unique TCR beta sequences obtained from some 170 million T cells. Roughly 320 gigabases of sequencing data and approximately 92 million unique TCR sequences made up an early release that covered 500 to 650 HLA-typed donors. Of the 350 to 450 genotyped donors, 81% were placed in the genetic ancestry cluster associated with self-reported Caucasian donors. The aim of the study was to test whether cataloging public T cell receptors could identify signatures of past pathogen exposure. Using immunosequencing, the study profiled T cell repertoires from about 610 subjects and related those repertoires to cytomegalovirus serostatus. Along with the roughly 700-subject first cohort, a separate validation cohort of around 110 different subjects was used. High-throughput TCR immunosequencing, statistical association of individual TCRs with disease status, and machine learning were combined to predict cytomegalovirus infection status. To study patterns of TCR occurrence, a later analysis re-analyzed previously published TCR beta repertoires from 666 donors and added high-resolution HLA genotyping. In the later analysis, no new phenotypic data were used to find candidate immune exposures; instead, reliance was placed on TCR beta sequences and their occurrence across donors. In an earlier analysis of a few hundred of the donors, high-throughput TCR beta sequencing was used to judge whether each TCR beta V gene segment behaved as functional or pseudogenic. Donor age, sex, ethnicity and CMV serostatus were compiled alongside the repertoire data. Genome-wide SNP genotypes for about 65% of the 666 donors were used in a later genetic analysis, which treated that subset as a discovery cohort. Every repertoire in the discovery cohort had been generated on one and the same sequencing platform. HLA typing covered class I and class II loci at four-digit resolution. Typing coverage varied by locus: about 620-640 donors for A, B, C, DRB1 and DQB1; roughly 500 for DQA1; 600 to 610 for DPA1; around 490 for DPB1. Several DR-DQ haplotypes were handled as single units for association and clustering, since linkage in the cohort was strong. Among around 400 genotyped donors of the cohort, an average of about 240,000 unique TCR beta nucleotide sequences were sequenced per donor, roughly 20% of them non-productive.

The CDR3 runs 16 residues from the cysteine to the phenylalanine. Left in the record is the CDR3 DNA by itself, 48 bases read in frame from the first base. Here V drops 3 bases and J drops 1 base, and the junction holds 4 bases not matched to any gene. CDR1 and CDR2 are drawn from the germline V gene: SGHDT, YYEEEE. In total, over 600 healthy bone marrow donors made up the cohort. Cohort members were all nominally healthy when sampled, although unrecorded immune exposures were likely present. The donor was CMV seropositive and belonged to the group of around 300 seropositive cohort members. Each donor provided a peripheral blood sample, and peripheral blood mononuclear cells were used for TCR beta sequencing. Genomic DNA extraction from the blood cell samples was performed with the Qiagen DNeasy Blood Extraction Kit. To prepare the library, the immunoSEQ multiplex PCR assay was applied. For the multiplex PCR, a mixture combining 60 forward primers for TCR Vbeta segments and 13 reverse primers for TCR Jbeta segments was used. The CDR3 region of rearranged TCR beta genes was amplified from genomic DNA with a multiplex PCR assay. The Illumina HiSeq System was used to sequence the amplified TCR beta libraries as 87-base-pair reads. The original methods were these. A later analysis counted some 80 million unique TCR beta chains across the 640 or so repertoires, and 10 million to 11 million of these chains were shared by at least two donors. Raw reads were error-corrected and collapsed into unique sequences by a nearest-neighbor algorithm in which closely related sequences were merged to remove PCR and sequencing errors. To assign V, D and J gene segments, CDR3 sequences were aligned to IMGT reference sequences. Each retained sequence needed at least a six-nucleotide match to both a V gene segment and a J gene segment. Rearrangements were classified as productive when the CDR3 lacked stop codons and remained in frame with V and J, and all other rearrangements were classified as non-productive. CDR3 was defined according to IMGT convention as the region running from the second conserved V-encoded cysteine to the conserved J-encoded phenylalanine. In an earlier analysis of more than 550 of the donors, sequences lacking an unambiguous match to a single V gene segment were excluded. An earlier analysis of a few hundred of the donors called V segments functional above 56.7% productive rearrangements and segregating when the between-donor standard deviation exceeded 5%. To diagnose cytomegalovirus status from the catalog of TCR beta chain sequences, a statistical classification framework was built. In a later analysis, TCR nucleotide sequences were compared against IMGT/GENE-DB human TR gene sequences so that V and J genes could be assigned. Using the TCRdist pipeline, a later analysis assigned CDR3 sequences along with most-parsimonious VDJ recombination scenarios. In a later analysis, each TCR beta chain was defined by its CDR3 amino acid sequence together with its V-gene family, and reads lacking a unique V-gene family were excluded. To address suspected cross-contamination and a sequencing artifact, a later analysis removed under 600 highly shared, low-generation-probability nucleotide sequences. A later analysis calculated a clonal expansion index for each public chain from normalized within-repertoire ranks of inferred template counts. Generation probabilities in a later analysis came from a VDJ recombination model fitted to out-of-frame rearrangements, and those results were checked against IGoR. In a later analysis, hypergeometric tests were used to score TCR-TCR, TCR-HLA and TCR-CMV co-occurrence, with a repertoire-size bias correction applied to TCR pairs. To estimate false discovery rates, a later analysis permuted the HLA or CMV assignments 20 times. In a later analysis, co-occurring TCRs were grouped with DBSCAN, and TCRdist sequence similarity was added when clustering was performed within HLA-allele-positive subsets. For co-occurrence clustering, repertoires with fewer than 30,000 or more than 120,000 public chains were excluded, along with several repertoires with anomalous nucleotide sharing. The source is immuneACCESS, and TCRdb retained only in-frame sequences with V and J called. Part of the clones is not carried over; for the studies checked, unresolved V genes explain less than half of this, and the remainder is unexplained. The DNA gave D and trimming, while V, J and clone size come from that table. The sample table lists about 210,000 clones, around 80% of them with a count of one. The leading ten clones occupy roughly 6% of the sample.

Beyond this particular receptor, the publication reports: Most TCR sequences were seen in very few donors, while some public TCRs were found in many individuals. In a later analysis, HLA-associated TCR beta chains showed more clonal expansion and lower generation probabilities than non-associated chains that were equally common. Because HLA typing was unavailable for some donors at each locus, only the typed subset was used in association tests. Specific HLA alleles were associated with more than 15,000 TCR beta sequences at a false discovery rate of 0.05 in a later analysis. Sequencing depth was assumed to be roughly uniform across donors in the presence/absence analyses, though that assumption may not hold. The authors suggested that the approach could potentially be generalized to other disease states and immunological phenotypes. In a later genetic analysis, fewer N-insertions in productive TCRs were reported among donors in an Asian-associated ancestry cluster than the roughly 640-donor mean. Correlated functional status among segregating V segments might reflect linkage disequilibrium, but an unknown experimental factor could not be ruled out. In a later analysis, most CMV-associated TCR beta chains were found to appear HLA-restricted, with HLA associations seemingly driven largely by CMV exposure. A cluster of highly shared sequence variants was judged likely to represent a technical artifact of the sequencing pipeline. An earlier analysis of around 540 of the donors showed that most TCR beta V segments appeared in productive rearrangements either about 87% or about 30% of the time, which broadly matched IMGT annotations. In a later analysis, TCR association rates were found to vary across HLA loci, with the most associated TCRs seen for DRB1 alleles and the fewest for HLA-C alleles. In the study, approximately 160 TCR beta chains were listed as associated with cytomegalovirus. CMV serostatus was the only immune exposure information available for the cohort. The 87-base-pair reads could not distinguish some IMGT-functional V segments, including TRBV6-2 and TRBV6-3, so those segments were excluded. A later analysis reported that several top co-occurrence clusters appeared linked to parvovirus B19, influenza, CMV and Epstein-Barr virus. In this cohort, only TCR beta chains were sequenced, and detectable features were limited by the absence of alpha or paired-chain data. An association between a missense DCLRE1C variant and V-gene and J-gene trimming of TCR beta chains was found in a later genetic analysis and replicated in an independent cohort. In vitro tests confirmed that three of the cytomegalovirus-associated TCR beta chains recognize cytomegalovirus antigens. A further reported finding was that TCR beta sequences accurately predicted the HLA-A and HLA-B alleles for most subjects in the first cohort. Because counts were too low, about 18 rarely observed V segments, including chromosome 9 orphons, were excluded from the earlier analysis of several hundred of the donors. The classifier was reported to diagnose cytomegalovirus status with high specificity and sensitivity in both the original cohort and the validation cohort. When HLA alleles, especially DR and DQ, strongly co-occurred, attributing TCR associations to individual alleles was difficult.

This receptor was identified in a man in his forties in good health and CMV-seropositive. The sequencing input was PBMCs. The rearranged chain carries TRBV5-6 and TRBJ2-2, with 9 bases aligning to TRBD2. CDR3 protein: CASSSISGGNTGELFF. The DNA sequence is given as TGTGCCAGCAGCTCGATTAGCGGGGGGAACACCGGGGAGCTGTTTTTT.